The 20 T cell receptor beta chains below come from one sample, sequenced in a study of T cell repertoires in aging, cancer and after chemotherapy. TRB rearrangements spanning V, D and J were amplified using mixed TRB-A/B primers. TCRdb re-analysed the multiplex PCR reads in MiXCR, keeping a single row per CDR3 protein. Of 15,000 to 20,000 distinct CDR3 sequences listed, over 35% are singletons. Amplification of TCR beta used genomic DNA extracted from peripheral blood. Material: blood. Receptors were obtained from a human donor with a solid tumor.

This clonotype was counted only a few times. V and J are TRBV30 and TRBJ2-3; weak D call: TRBD2 (5 bases). The CDR3 is made up of 14 amino acids. Germline V gene data show CDR1 as GTSNPN and CDR2 as SVGIG (reference sequence). The CDR3 sequence: CAQVRAGQTDTQYF. Written as DNA, the CDR3 is TGTGCTCAGGTCCGGGCGGGCCAAACAGATACGCAGTATTTT.

In its sample, this clonotype was seen a few times. V gene TRBV19 combines with J gene TRBJ1-1; D is undetermined. CDR1 and CDR2 (germline): LNHDA, SQIVND (reference sequence). The CDR3 consists of 15 residues. Trimming left V 5 bases short and J 1 base short, with 14 bases between. The CDR3 region is CASSVTRVGNTEAFF. The CDR3, as DNA: TGTGCCAGTAGTGTCACAAGGGTTGGGAACACTGAAGCTTTCTTT.

This clonotype has just a few counts. The V gene is TRBV18, the J gene TRBJ2-2; 7 bases line up with TRBD2. CDR3 length: 16 residues. The V gene end was trimmed by 1 base and the J gene end by 1 base; junction bases not matched to a gene: 3. From germline, CDR1 is KGHSH and CDR2 LQKENI. The CDR3: CASSPRGGRNTGELFF. The CDR3, as DNA: TGTGCCAGCTCACCACGGGGCGGGAGGAACACCGGGGAGCTGTTTTTT.

The chain recombines TRBV20-1 with TRBJ2-7, with 8 bases identical to TRBD2. The CDR3 has 12 residues. The germline CDR1 and CDR2 sequences are DFQATT and SNEGSKA (reference sequence). J gave up 4 bases and V 7 bases, and 6 bases lay outside the gene matches. The CDR3 DNA reads TGCAGTGGTAAGACTAGCGATTACGAGCAGTACTTC. It specifies CSGKTSDYEQYF.

This clonotype is categorized as medium-sized. This chain links TRBV27 with TRBJ2-2, with 8 bases lining up with TRBD1. The germline CDR1 and CDR2 sequences are MNHEY and SMNVEV (reference sequence). The CDR3 contains 17 residues. Unmatched junction bases numbered 8, after V lost 3 bases and J lost 2 bases. The CDR3 region is CASSLTGAHPNTGELFF. CDR3 in DNA: TGTGCCAGCAGTTTGACAGGGGCCCACCCCAACACCGGGGAGCTGTTTTTT.

The chain is built from TRBV6-4 and TRBJ2-1; D not certain. This CDR3 has 15 residues. CDR1 MRHNA and CDR2 SNTAGT come from the germline V gene. V was clipped by 0 bases and J by 0 bases, with 6 bases between them. The CDR3 spells CASSDSKVSYNEQFF. The CDR3 DNA reads as TGTGCCAGCAGTGACTCGAAGGTCTCCTACAATGAGCAGTTCTTC.

The chain uses TRBV28 and TRBJ1-2, with 8 nucleotides matching TRBD1. CDR1 MDHEN and CDR2 SYDVKM come from the germline V gene. The CDR3 spans 14 residues. J gave up 2 bases and V 4 bases, and 3 bases lay outside the gene matches. The CDR3 DNA reads as TGTGCCAGCAGTTGGACAGGGCGCAACTATGGCTACACCTTC. Its protein product is CASSWTGRNYGYTF.

This clonotype was detected a few times. V and J are TRBV30 and TRBJ2-2; D remains unclear. Germline-derived CDR1 and CDR2 are GTSNPN and SVGIG (reference sequence). This CDR3 contains 17 residues. Trimming removed 2 bases at V and 3 bases at J, with 19 bases between. The CDR3 DNA reads TGTGCCTGGAGTAACCTTTGGGGTGGGGTTGACACCGGGGAGCTGTTTTTT. As protein: CAWSNLWGGVDTGELFF.

This chain joins TRBV29-1 and TRBJ2-7; TRBD2 matches at 9 bases. The V gene's germline CDR1 is SQVTM and CDR2 ANQGSEA. V trimming: 4 bases; J trimming: 2 bases; junction bases outside the gene matches: 9. This CDR3 spans 15 amino acids. Written as DNA, the CDR3 is TGCAGCGTTGGAGATAGCGGGGGCCCAACCTACGAGCAGTACTTC. This encodes CSVGDSGGPTYEQYF.

This clonotype was detected a few times. V usage is TRBV12-3 or TRBV12-4 and J usage is TRBJ2-5; TRBD2 aligns across 8 bases. The CDR3 loop spans 15 amino acids. V shed 3 bases and J 4 bases; nucleotides not matched to a gene: 7. CDR3 residues: CASSFGGGPAETQYF. CDR3 DNA: TGTGCCAGCAGTTTCGGGGGGGGGCCGGCAGAGACCCAGTACTTC.

For this clonotype: One end of the junction fails to match germline, which may point to a read error. The rearrangement links TRBV15 to TRBJ1-4; D may be TRBD1 (5 bases). Germline V lookup: CDR1 LNHNV, CDR2 YYDKDF (reference sequence). This CDR3 is 15 amino acids long. This chain's CDR3 is CPTSREGTDNEKLFF. In DNA, the CDR3 is TGTCCCACCAGCAGAGAGGGGACCGATAATGAAAAACTGTTTTTT.

This clonotype has more than one count but fewer than ten. The genes are TRBV6-5 and TRBJ1-2, with 8 bases that match TRBD1. The V segment lost 4 bases and the J segment 8 bases; nucleotides outside the gene matches: 9. The CDR3 is 14 residues long. Germline lookup yields CDR1 MNHEY and CDR2 SVGAGI. The CDR3 reads CASSFSQGARGYTF. DNA for the CDR3: TGTGCCAGCAGTTTCTCGCAGGGGGCGCGAGGCTACACCTTC.

Relative to its sample, this clonotype is medium-sized. Here the CDR3 reads CASADRGASSTDTQYF. CDR3 sequence (DNA): TGTGCCAGTGCGGACCGGGGCGCCTCTAGCACAGATACGCAGTATTTT. The chain couples TRBV19 to TRBJ2-3; perhaps D is TRBD1 or TRBD2 (5 bases each). Germline CDR1 LNHDA, CDR2 SQIVND (reference sequence). The length of the CDR3 is 16 residues. V lost 8 bases, J lost 0 bases, and 18 bases lay in between.

Only a few counts were recorded for this clonotype. The V and J genes are TRBV12-3 or TRBV12-4 and TRBJ2-5; D is uncertain. The V gene lost 2 bases and the J gene lost 4 bases, with 2 bases spanning the gap. The CDR3 contains 11 residues. Here the CDR3 DNA reads TGTGCCAGCAGTTTAACAGAGACCCAGTACTTC. Translated: CASSLTETQYF.

This clonotype appeared a few times. The chain is built from TRBV6-6 and TRBJ2-7; 13 bases fit TRBD2. There are 17 residues in the CDR3. Germline V gene lookup returns CDR1 MNHNY and CDR2 SVGAGI (reference sequence). Trimming at V came to 4 bases and at J to 4 bases, leaving 10 bases not matched to a gene. CDR3 protein: CASSLEWTSGSIYEQYF. The CDR3 DNA reads TGTGCCAGCAGTTTGGAATGGACTAGCGGGAGTATTTACGAGCAGTACTTC.

The rearrangement links TRBV27 to TRBJ2-2, with D perhaps matching TRBD2 (6 bases). The CDR3 spans 14 residues. Germline lookup yields CDR1 MNHEY and CDR2 SMNVEV (reference sequence). Trimming removed 7 bases from V and 6 bases from J, with 15 bases in between. CDR3 nucleotides: TGTGCCAGCAATGAGCGGGTCGGGCCCGGGGAGCTGTTTTTT. Its protein product is CASNERVGPGELFF.

The chain couples TRBV30 to TRBJ2-2; a possible D gene is TRBD1 (5 bases). Germline-derived CDR1 and CDR2 are GTSNPN and SVGIG (reference sequence). Trimming stripped 6 bases from V and 0 bases from J, with 14 bases between. The CDR3 loop spans 15 amino acids. This chain's CDR3 is CACISEGANTGELFF. Written as DNA, the CDR3 is TGTGCCTGCATATCCGAAGGGGCGAACACCGGGGAGCTGTTTTTT.

This clonotype is classed as medium-sized. The V gene is TRBV29-1, the J gene TRBJ2-1; 7 bases line up with TRBD1. CDR1 and CDR2 from the germline V gene are SQVTM and ANQGSEA. The junction had 6 bases not matched to a gene; V was cut back by 3 bases and J by 4 bases. The CDR3 sequence is 14 residues long. The CDR3 reads CSVDGDSNYNEQFF. The CDR3 DNA sequence: TGCAGCGTTGACGGGGACAGCAATTACAATGAGCAGTTCTTC.

This clonotype appeared a few times. This sequence joins TRBV29-1 and TRBJ1-1, with no clear D. The length of the CDR3 is 15 residues. Germline CDR1 is SQVTM and CDR2 is ANQGSEA. The V gene lost 4 bases and the J gene lost 2 bases, with 17 bases spanning the gap. The CDR3 coding sequence is TGCAGCGTTGCTGAGAGGACCGCGCGAAACACTGAAGCTTTCTTT. It yields the protein CSVAERTARNTEAFF.

This clonotype was counted only a few times. The chain is built from TRBV6-5 and TRBJ2-2; a weak D match, TRBD1 (6 bases). Trimming removed 4 bases from V and 3 bases from J, with 12 bases in between. CDR1 and CDR2 from the germline V gene are MNHEY and SVGAGI. This CDR3 is built from 15 residues. The CDR3 DNA is TGTGCCAGCAGTTTCGCGAGACAGGACACCGGGGAGCTGTTTTTT. It is translated as CASSFARQDTGELFF.